The 31 T cell receptor beta chains below all came from one sample that was sequenced in a study of type 1 regulatory T cells. From the reads, TCRdb called clonotypes with MiXCR, one entry per CDR3 protein. The sample carries about 42,000 distinct CDR3 sequences, roughly an eighth recorded once. For these receptors, no antigen is known. Sequencing was performed on cultured non-Tr1 T cells, either the whole culture or a sorted T cell fraction (not recorded which). The receptors shown here come from a human donor in good health.

The sample holds many counts of this clonotype. CDR3 sequence: CASSPSGRGMFEQFF. CDR3 DNA: TGTGCCAGCAGCCCAAGCGGGAGAGGTATGTTTGAGCAGTTCTTC. This chain uses TRBV7-2 with TRBJ2-1, with 8 bases identical to TRBD2. Per the germline V gene, CDR1 is SGHTA and CDR2 is FQGNSA. The CDR3 totals 15 residues. Trimming at V came to 5 bases and at J to 9 bases, leaving 12 bases not matched to a gene.

The sample holds a few counts of this clonotype. V is TRBV6-5 and J is TRBJ2-1; 9 bases line up with TRBD2. The CDR3 sequence is 16 residues long. Germline assignment: CDR1 MNHEY and CDR2 SVGAGI. J was trimmed by 1 base and V by 2 bases; bases with no gene match: 3. The CDR3 coding sequence is TGTGCCAGCAGTTACCCCAGCGGGAGGTCCTACAATGAGCAGTTCTTC. It codes for CASSYPSGRSYNEQFF.

This clonotype was observed at least ten times. The V and J genes are TRBV3-1 and TRBJ2-5; the D call may be TRBD1 or TRBD2 (6 bases each). The length of the CDR3 is 15 residues. V was clipped by 2 bases and J by 2 bases, with 12 bases between them. Germline assignment: CDR1 LGHDT and CDR2 YNNKEL (reference sequence). Written as DNA, the CDR3 is TGTGCCAGCAGCCAACTCCGGGGGCCTCAAGAGACCCAGTACTTC. It specifies CASSQLRGPQETQYF.

In its sample, this clonotype was seen many times. The CDR3 reads CASSTPTDTQYF. Written as DNA, the CDR3 is TGTGCCAGCAGTACCCCCACAGATACGCAGTATTTT. The J gene is TRBJ2-3, the V gene TRBV28; no firm D call. This CDR3 spans 12 amino acids. Germline V gene sequence: CDR1 MDHEN, CDR2 SYDVKM. The germline V and J ends were trimmed by 5 bases and 2 bases, with 5 bases remaining between them.

This rearrangement joins TRBV18 to TRBJ1-5; tentative D call: TRBD1 (5 bases). The length of the CDR3 is 14 residues. CDR1 and CDR2 from the germline V gene are KGHSH and LQKENI. V was trimmed by 3 bases and J by 3 bases, leaving 9 bases between them. The CDR3: CASSPRQLNQPQHF. The CDR3 DNA reads as TGTGCCAGCTCACCCAGACAGCTCAATCAGCCCCAGCATTTT. The variable domain in full, completed from reference TRBV18 and TRBJ1-5, reads NAGVMQNPRHLVRRRGQEARLRCSPMKGHSHVYWYRQLPEEGLKFMVYLQKENIIDESGMPKERFSAEFPKEGPSILRIQQVVRGDSAAYFCASSPRQLNQPQHFGDGTRLSIL.

The chain is built from TRBV7-2 and TRBJ2-7; 10 bases are shared with TRBD2. The CDR3 contains 15 residues. Trimming removed 5 bases from V and 1 base from J; junction bases left unmatched: 5. CDR1 SGHTA and CDR2 FQGNSA come from the germline V gene. CDR3: CASSQGLAASYEQYF. CDR3 DNA sequence: TGTGCCAGCAGCCAAGGACTAGCGGCGTCCTACGAGCAGTACTTC.

Notes on this clonotype: A single base separates this from a much larger clone, so it may be a read error. CDR3 DNA: TGTGCCAGCAGCTTAGGGCGGCCTCCTTCTTATGGCTACGCCTTC. Translation: CASSLGRPPSYGYAF. This chain connects TRBV7-2 to TRBJ1-2, with unresolved D. This CDR3 is 15 amino acids long. Germline CDR1 is SGHTA and CDR2 is FQGNSA.

This clonotype was seen ten or more times. The rearrangement joins TRBV30 to TRBJ2-1, with TRBD2 matching 9 bases. The V gene end was trimmed by 5 bases and the J gene end by 2 bases; junction bases not matched to a gene: 4. The length of the CDR3 is 14 residues. CDR1 is GTSNPN, CDR2 SVGIG, per germline (reference sequence). CDR3 sequence: CAWASGAPYNEQFF. The CDR3 bases are TGTGCCTGGGCTAGCGGGGCCCCCTACAATGAGCAGTTCTTC.

This clonotype was detected only a few times. The chain has TRBV27 and TRBJ2-1; tentative D call: TRBD2 (6 bases). The length of the CDR3 is 17 residues. The V gene lost 6 bases and the J gene lost 10 bases, with 28 bases spanning the gap. Looked up from germline, CDR1 is MNHEY and CDR2 is SMNVEV (reference sequence). The DNA for the CDR3 is TGTGCCAGCAGAAGTCCTTTCCCCGCGGGACTCCTTAAAGAGCAGTTCTTC. Translation gives CASRSPFPAGLLKEQFF.

This clonotype was counted once. Germline is not matched at one junction end, which may reflect a read error. V and J are TRBV5-4 and TRBJ2-3, with 12 bases that match TRBD2. This CDR3 is 17 amino acids long. CDR1 is SGHNT and CDR2 is YYREEE in the germline V gene (reference sequence). The CDR3: CVSSSPGLAGVTDTQYF. CDR3 nucleotides: TGTGTCAGCAGCTCACCGGGACTAGCGGGCGTCACAGATACGCAGTATTTT.

This clonotype was picked up many times. V is TRBV27 and J is TRBJ2-1; 14 nucleotides match TRBD2. Germline V gene data show CDR1 as MNHEY and CDR2 as SMNVEV (reference sequence). The junction had 7 bases not matched to a gene; V was cut back by 5 bases and J by 4 bases. The CDR3 sequence is 17 residues long. The CDR3 DNA follows: TGTGCCAGCAGTCCACGGACTAGCGGGAGGTCATACAATGAGCAGTTCTTC. The encoded protein is CASSPRTSGRSYNEQFF.

Concerning this clonotype: A read error may be the cause here, since a much bigger clone is one base away. The chain uses TRBV4-2 and TRBJ2-5; 13 nucleotides agree with TRBD2. Per germline, CDR1 LGHNA and CDR2 YNFKEQ. This CDR3 comprises 16 residues. This CDR3 reads CASSQDGGLAGEAQYF. The CDR3 DNA is TGTGCCAGCAGCCAAGATGGAGGACTAGCGGGAGAGGCCCAGTACTTC.

This clonotype was counted many times. The chain uses TRBV3-1 and TRBJ1-5, with D uncertain. CDR1 is LGHDT, CDR2 YNNKEL, per germline (reference sequence). V was trimmed by 5 bases and J by 2 bases, leaving 13 bases between them. The CDR3 consists of 15 residues. The CDR3 region has the DNA TGTGCCAGCAGCGAAAGTGGGTTTGGCAATCAGCCCCAGCATTTT. It yields the protein CASSESGFGNQPQHF. Complete variable domain (other parts from reference TRBV3-1 and TRBJ1-5): DTAVSQTPKYLVTQMGNDKSIKCEQNLGHDTMYWYKQDSKKFLKIMFSYNNKELIINETVPNRFSPKSPDKAHLNLHINSLELGDSAVYFCASSESGFGNQPQHFGDGTRLSIL.

This clonotype was seen more than once but under ten times. The chain links TRBV20-1 to TRBJ1-2; the D is unclear. This CDR3 is 10 amino acids long. V was shortened by 3 bases and J by 7 bases, with 6 bases between the two germline ends. CDR1 is DFQATT and CDR2 is SNEGSKA in the germline V gene (reference sequence). The CDR3 loop is CSARAVGYTF. The CDR3 DNA reads TGCAGTGCTAGGGCCGTTGGCTACACCTTC.

This clonotype was seen a few times. The V gene is TRBV5-1, the J gene TRBJ2-2, with D maybe TRBD2 (6 bases). The CDR3 contains 16 residues. The ends were cut back, 1 base at V and 1 base at J, with 11 bases in the middle. CDR1 and CDR2 from the germline V gene are SGHRS and YFSETQ. CDR3 nucleotide sequence: TGCGCCAGCAGCTTGTGGCGGGACCGGAACACCGGGGAGCTGTTTTTT. Translated, it gives CASSLWRDRNTGELFF. Based on the CDR3 plus reference TRBV5-1 and TRBJ2-2, the full variable domain is KAGVTQTPRYLIKTRGQQVTLSCSPISGHRSVSWYQQTPGQGLQFLFEYFSETQRNKGNFPGRFSGRQFSNSRSEMNVSTLELGDSALYLCASSLWRDRNTGELFFGEGSRLTVL.

This clonotype has ten or more counts. The rearrangement uses TRBV6-2 or TRBV6-3 and TRBJ2-7, with unresolved D. CDR3 size: 9 residues. The germline V gene has CDR1 MNHEY and CDR2 SVGEGT. V was pared by 6 bases and J by 3 bases, with 0 bases between. CDR3 sequence: CASSYEQYF. The CDR3 DNA sequence: TGTGCCAGCAGCTACGAGCAGTACTTC.

The chain has TRBV7-2 and TRBJ2-7; D is undetermined. V shed 1 base and J shed 2 bases, with 21 bases lying between them. The CDR3 extends over 18 amino acids. CDR1 SGHTA and CDR2 FQGNSA come from the germline V gene. The CDR3 sequence: CASSLERPRVGYAYEQYF. CDR3 DNA: TGTGCCAGCAGCTTAGAGAGGCCCCGGGTAGGGTACGCCTACGAGCAGTACTTC.

This chain joins TRBV28 and TRBJ1-5; D unresolved. V was trimmed by 7 bases and J by 7 bases, leaving 11 bases between them. CDR1 is MDHEN, CDR2 SYDVKM, per germline. CDR3 length equals 12 residues. The DNA for the CDR3 is TGTGCCAGCAAGATCCCGGGGCAGCCCCAGCATTTT. This sequence encodes CASKIPGQPQHF.

This chain joins TRBV20-1 and TRBJ2-7; D call uncertain. The V end was cut by 0 bases, the J end by 7 bases, with 10 bases between. This CDR3 spans 12 amino acids. The germline V gene has CDR1 DFQATT and CDR2 SNEGSKA (reference sequence). Here the CDR3 reads CSARDIPGEQYF. The DNA for the CDR3 is TGCAGTGCTAGAGATATTCCTGGGGAGCAGTACTTC.

The genes are TRBV5-1 and TRBJ2-1; the match to TRBD2 covers 11 bases. The junction had 18 bases not matched to a gene; V was cut back by 3 bases and J by 7 bases. The length of the CDR3 is 19 residues. The germline V gene encodes CDR1 SGHRS and CDR2 YFSETQ. The DNA for the CDR3 is TGCGCCAGCAGCTCCAGGGGAGGGGTGGCTAGCGGGAGGTCTAATGAGCAGTTCTTC. It translates to CASSSRGGVASGRSNEQFF.

This chain joins TRBV6-2 or TRBV6-3 and TRBJ2-7; the match to TRBD2 covers 12 bases. Losses at the gene ends were 6 bases for V and 1 base for J; bases not matched to a gene: 7. The germline gives CDR1 MNHEY, CDR2 SVGEGT. The CDR3 runs 16 residues. CDR3 DNA sequence: TGTGCCAGCAGGCCTGGACTAGCGGGGATATCCTACGAGCAGTACTTC. Its protein product is CASRPGLAGISYEQYF.

This clonotype rates as medium-sized. V usage is TRBV7-8 and J usage is TRBJ1-2; 9 positions match TRBD1. The CDR3 is 14 amino acids. J gave up 2 bases and V 5 bases, and 3 bases lay outside the gene matches. The germline CDR1 and CDR2 sequences are SGHVS and FQNEAQ. The CDR3 loop reads CASSIGQGNYGYTF. CDR3 nucleotide sequence: TGTGCCAGCAGCATAGGACAGGGGAACTATGGCTACACCTTC.

This clonotype came up a few times. V usage is TRBV5-4 and J usage is TRBJ2-7, with 9 bases identical to TRBD2. Germline assignment: CDR1 SGHNT and CDR2 YYREEE (reference sequence). The CDR3 extends over 16 amino acids. J was trimmed by 6 bases and V by 5 bases; bases with no gene match: 15. For the CDR3, the DNA is TGTGCCAGCAGGTCGCCGGACGGTAGCGGGAGTGCCGAGCAGTACTTC. Its translation is CASRSPDGSGSAEQYF.

At least ten counts were recorded for this clonotype. The chain combines TRBV20-1 with TRBJ2-1; D may be TRBD1 (5 bases). V was pared by 2 bases and J by 6 bases, with 17 bases between. The CDR3 has 15 residues. The germline gives CDR1 DFQATT, CDR2 SNEGSKA (reference sequence). This chain's CDR3 is CSARLPRVNINEQFF. The DNA for the CDR3 is TGCAGTGCTAGACTGCCCAGGGTTAATATCAATGAGCAGTTCTTC.

Turning to this clonotype: A much more abundant neighbour one base away suggests this may be a read error. The rearrangement links TRBV20-1 to TRBJ2-1, with no clear D. This CDR3 contains 14 residues. V was shortened by 7 bases and J by 0 bases, with 13 bases between the two germline ends. Germline V gene sequence: CDR1 DFQATT, CDR2 SNEGSKA (reference sequence). The CDR3 region has the DNA TGCAGTGACCTAGGAAGGAGCTCCTACAATGAGCAGTTCTTC. Amino acids: CSDLGRSSYNEQFF.

The chain has TRBV10-3 and TRBJ1-2; TRBD1 agrees at 9 bases. Per the germline V gene, CDR1 is ENHRY and CDR2 is SYGVKD. The CDR3 consists of 13 residues. V shed 7 bases, J shed 5 bases, and the junction held 5 bases outside the gene matches. CDR3 region: CAITTGTGYGYTF. In nucleotides, the CDR3 is TGTGCCATCACTACCGGGACAGGGTATGGCTACACCTTC.

This chain connects TRBV7-2 to TRBJ2-2; D may match TRBD1 or TRBD2 (5 bases each). The CDR3 runs 14 residues. Looked up from germline, CDR1 is SGHTA and CDR2 is FQGNSA. The V end lost 3 bases, the J end lost 7 bases, and 12 bases lay between the germline ends. The CDR3 DNA reads as TGTGCCAGCAGCTTCTGGGGGACCGGCGGGGAGCTGTTTTTT. As protein: CASSFWGTGGELFF.

The J gene is TRBJ1-4, the V gene TRBV29-1, with 8 bases fitting TRBD1. The CDR3 length is 13 residues. The germline gives CDR1 SQVTM, CDR2 ANQGSEA. Unmatched junction bases numbered 4, after V lost 6 bases and J lost 4 bases. The CDR3 coding sequence is TGCAGCGTCAGGGGGCTTAGTAATGAAAAACTGTTTTTT. The encoded protein is CSVRGLSNEKLFF.

This clonotype has at least ten counts. The chain has TRBV20-1 and TRBJ2-7; 10 bases fit TRBD2. Trimming removed 3 bases from V and 3 bases from J; junction bases left unmatched: 11. Germline assignment: CDR1 DFQATT and CDR2 SNEGSKA (reference sequence). There are 16 residues in the CDR3. The CDR3 loop reads CSASPRLAGFYYEQYF. The CDR3 DNA follows: TGCAGTGCTAGTCCCCGACTAGCGGGCTTCTACTACGAGCAGTACTTC.

Ten or more counts support this clonotype. The chain couples TRBV6-1 to TRBJ2-2; TRBD2 might be the D (6 bases). The ends were cut back, 7 bases at V and 6 bases at J, with 12 bases in the middle. The CDR3 sequence is 13 residues long. Germline V lookup: CDR1 MNHNS, CDR2 SASEGT. CDR3 loop: CASKPGAPGELFF. The DNA for the CDR3 is TGTGCCAGCAAGCCGGGAGCCCCCGGGGAGCTGTTTTTT.

The chain employs TRBV30 and TRBJ2-7, with D perhaps assigned TRBD1 or TRBD2 (5 bases each). Trimming left V 2 bases short and J 6 bases short, with 11 bases between. CDR3 size: 12 residues. Germline V CDR1 and CDR2: GTSNPN, SVGIG (reference sequence). The CDR3 region has the DNA TGTGCCTGGAGTACTAGGGGTGTCGAGCAGTACTTC. Translation gives CAWSTRGVEQYF.